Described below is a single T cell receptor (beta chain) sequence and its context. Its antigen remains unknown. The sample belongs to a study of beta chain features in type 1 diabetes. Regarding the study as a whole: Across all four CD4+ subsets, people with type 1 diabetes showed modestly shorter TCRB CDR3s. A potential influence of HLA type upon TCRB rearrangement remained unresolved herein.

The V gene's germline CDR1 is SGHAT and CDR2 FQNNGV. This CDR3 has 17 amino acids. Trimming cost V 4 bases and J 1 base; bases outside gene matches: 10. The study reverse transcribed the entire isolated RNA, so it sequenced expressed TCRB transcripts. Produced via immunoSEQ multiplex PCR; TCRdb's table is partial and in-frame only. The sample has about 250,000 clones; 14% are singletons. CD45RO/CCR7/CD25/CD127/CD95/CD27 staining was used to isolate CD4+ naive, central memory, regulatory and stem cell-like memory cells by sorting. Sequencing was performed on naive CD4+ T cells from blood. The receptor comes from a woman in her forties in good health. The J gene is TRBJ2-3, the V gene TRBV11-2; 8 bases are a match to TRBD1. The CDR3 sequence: CASSYPSGQGGTDTQYF. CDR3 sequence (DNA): TGTGCCAGCAGCTACCCCTCCGGACAGGGCGGCACAGATACGCAGTATTTT.